Shown below are 12 T cell receptor beta chains from a single sample sequenced in a study of blood T cell repertoires in COVID-19. Repertoires were generated with immunoSEQ multiplex PCR, while TCRdb's copy carries only in-frame clones and drops some. The sample records 350,000 to 400,000 clones, roughly 90% being singletons. What was sequenced was PBMCs or T cells enriched from blood (not recorded which). The source is a woman between 35 and 50 years old who had been exposed to COVID-19.

The genes are TRBV2 and TRBJ1-2, with D perhaps TRBD1 (5 bases). The CDR3 sequence is 13 residues long. Trimming took 6 bases from V and 1 from J, leaving 9 bases between them. The germline V gene has CDR1 SNHLY and CDR2 FYNNEI. CDR3 amino acids: CASRLDNNYGYTF. The CDR3 bases are TGTGCCAGCAGATTGGACAATAACTATGGCTACACCTTC.

The genes are TRBV19 and TRBJ1-2, with 7 bases that match TRBD1. The V and J ends lost 3 bases and 0 bases, in that order; junction bases with no gene match: 10. The germline V gene has CDR1 LNHDA and CDR2 SQIVND (reference sequence). The CDR3 consists of 17 residues. CDR3 nucleotide sequence: TGTGCCAGTAGTATTGGGGGACAGTCGAGAGCTAACTATGGCTACACCTTC. Amino acid sequence: CASSIGGQSRANYGYTF.

The chain carries TRBV5-1 and TRBJ2-1; 8 bases match TRBD1. V was pared by 0 bases and J by 5 bases, with 7 bases of the junction left unmatched. The germline gives CDR1 SGHRS, CDR2 YFSETQ. CDR3 length: 16 amino acids. CDR3 nucleotide sequence: TGCGCCAGCAGCTTGGGGGGGACAGGTTCAAACAATGAGCAGTTCTTC. This encodes CASSLGGTGSNNEQFF.

The rearrangement joins TRBV11-3 to TRBJ2-1; TRBD2 aligns across 11 bases. The CDR3 totals 16 residues. In germline, CDR1 is SGHNT, CDR2 YENEEA. V trimming: 2 bases; J trimming: 10 bases; junction bases outside the gene matches: 10. CDR3 amino acids: CASSLFLAGGPVEQFF. CDR3 in DNA: TGTGCCAGCAGCTTATTTTTAGCGGGAGGGCCCGTCGAGCAGTTCTTC.

V gene TRBV7-3 combines with J gene TRBJ1-4; TRBD1 is a possible D gene (5 bases). The CDR3 loop spans 19 amino acids. The germline V and J ends were trimmed by 5 bases and 0 bases, with 22 bases remaining between them. Germline V lookup: CDR1 SGHTA, CDR2 FQGTGA. The CDR3 spells CASSDLPTDRIPTNEKLFF. In DNA form, the CDR3 reads TGTGCCAGCAGCGACCTACCGACAGACAGAATTCCAACTAATGAAAAACTGTTTTTT.

CDR3 loop: CASSPGIVEGNTIYF. The CDR3 DNA reads as TGTGCCAGCAGTCCCGGGATTGTGGAAGGAAACACCATATATTTT. The rearrangement joins TRBV7-2 to TRBJ1-3, with D uncertain. V was cut by 6 bases and J by 4 bases, with 16 bases left in between. Germline values: CDR1 SGHTA, CDR2 FQGNSA. The CDR3 consists of 15 residues.

The rearrangement uses TRBV5-1 and TRBJ1-1; D perhaps matches TRBD1 (5 bases). V was shortened by 7 bases and J by 1 base, with 20 bases between the two germline ends. The CDR3 has 16 amino acids. The germline V gene has CDR1 SGHRS and CDR2 YFSETQ. The CDR3 loop reads CASRGGDVVRNTEAFF. In nucleotides, the CDR3 is TGCGCCAGCCGGGGGGGAGATGTTGTCCGGAACACTGAAGCTTTCTTT.

This chain connects TRBV7-3 to TRBJ1-1; 7 bases map to TRBD1. J lost 4 bases, V lost 1 base, and 6 bases had no gene match. The CDR3 length is 15 residues. The germline V gene encodes CDR1 SGHTA and CDR2 FQGTGA. The CDR3 spells CASSLIPTGTTEAFF. The CDR3, as DNA: TGTGCCAGCAGCTTAATCCCGACAGGGACCACTGAAGCTTTCTTT.

The V gene is TRBV19, the J gene TRBJ1-1, with D unresolved. The CDR3 is 14 residues long. Germline V gives CDR1 LNHDA, CDR2 SQIVND (reference sequence). V lost 3 bases to trimming and J lost 3 bases, with 11 bases between them. The chain's CDR3 is CASSISGDDTEAFF. Here the CDR3 DNA reads TGTGCCAGTAGTATTTCCGGGGATGACACTGAAGCTTTCTTT.

The rearrangement joins TRBV7-9 to TRBJ2-3; 7 bases line up with TRBD1. Germline V lookup: CDR1 SEHNR, CDR2 FQNEAQ (reference sequence). This CDR3 has 17 residues. Germline trimming cut 3 bases from V and 5 bases from J; bases unmatched to any gene: 14. The CDR3 DNA reads TGTGCCAGCAGCTTCAGCATGAACACAGGGGATCGAGATACGCAGTATTTT. It codes for CASSFSMNTGDRDTQYF.

V is TRBV7-3 and J is TRBJ2-5; tentative D call: TRBD2 (6 bases). CDR3 length equals 13 residues. Trimming took off 11 bases at V and 2 bases at J, with 15 bases between the two ends. From germline, CDR1 is SGHTA and CDR2 FQGTGA. The DNA for the CDR3 is TGTGCCGGTAGACCAGGAGGGCAAGAGACCCAGTACTTC. This codes for CAGRPGGQETQYF.

V usage is TRBV24-1 and J usage is TRBJ2-1, with D possibly TRBD1 on 6 matching bases. Germline CDR1 is KGHDR and CDR2 is SFDVKD. The CDR3 has 12 residues. The V end was cut by 2 bases, the J end by 12 bases, with 10 bases between. In nucleotides, the CDR3 is TGTGCCACCAGTGATTCTGGGACATGGCAGTTCTTC. It yields the protein CATSDSGTWQFF.